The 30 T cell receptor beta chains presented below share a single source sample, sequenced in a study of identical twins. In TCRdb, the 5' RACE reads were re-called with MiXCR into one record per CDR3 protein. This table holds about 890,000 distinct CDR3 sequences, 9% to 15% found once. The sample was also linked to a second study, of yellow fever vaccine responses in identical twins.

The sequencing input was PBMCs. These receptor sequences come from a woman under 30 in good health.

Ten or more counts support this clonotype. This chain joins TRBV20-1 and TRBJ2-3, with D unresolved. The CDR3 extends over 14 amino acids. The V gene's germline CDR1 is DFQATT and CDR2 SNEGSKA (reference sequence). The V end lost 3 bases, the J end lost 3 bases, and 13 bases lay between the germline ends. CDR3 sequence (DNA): TGCAGTGCTAGGGTCCAGGCTACAACAGATACGCAGTATTTT. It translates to CSARVQATTDTQYF.

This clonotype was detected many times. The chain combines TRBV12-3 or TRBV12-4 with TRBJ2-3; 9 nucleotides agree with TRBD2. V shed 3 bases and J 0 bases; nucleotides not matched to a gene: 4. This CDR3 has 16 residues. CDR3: CASSFWREGSTDTQYF. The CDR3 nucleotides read TGTGCCAGCAGTTTTTGGCGGGAGGGAAGCACAGATACGCAGTATTTT.

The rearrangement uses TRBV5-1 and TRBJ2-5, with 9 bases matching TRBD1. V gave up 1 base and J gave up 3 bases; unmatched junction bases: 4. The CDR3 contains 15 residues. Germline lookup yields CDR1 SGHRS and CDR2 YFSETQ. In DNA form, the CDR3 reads TGCGCCAGCAGCTTGCTAGGGACAGGGAAAGAGACCCAGTACTTC. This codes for CASSLLGTGKETQYF.

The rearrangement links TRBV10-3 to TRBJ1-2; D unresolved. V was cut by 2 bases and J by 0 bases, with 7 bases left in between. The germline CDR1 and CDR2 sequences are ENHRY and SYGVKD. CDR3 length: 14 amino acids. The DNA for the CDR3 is TGTGCCATCAGTGAGGGGCGGACTAACTATGGCTACACCTTC. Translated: CAISEGRTNYGYTF.

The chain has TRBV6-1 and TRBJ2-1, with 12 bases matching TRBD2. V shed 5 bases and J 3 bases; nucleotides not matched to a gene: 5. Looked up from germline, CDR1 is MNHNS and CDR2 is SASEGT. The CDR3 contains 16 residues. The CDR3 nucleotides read TGTGCCAGCAGTCTCAAGGGACTAGCGGGCTACAATGAGCAGTTCTTC. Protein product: CASSLKGLAGYNEQFF.

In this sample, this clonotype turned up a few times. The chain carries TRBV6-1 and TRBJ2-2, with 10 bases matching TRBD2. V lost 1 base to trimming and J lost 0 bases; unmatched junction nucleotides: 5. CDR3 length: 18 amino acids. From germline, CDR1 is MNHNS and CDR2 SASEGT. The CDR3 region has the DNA TGTGCCAGCAGTGAAGTGGTAGCGGGGGGCGCGAACACCGGGGAGCTGTTTTTT. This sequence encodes CASSEVVAGGANTGELFF.

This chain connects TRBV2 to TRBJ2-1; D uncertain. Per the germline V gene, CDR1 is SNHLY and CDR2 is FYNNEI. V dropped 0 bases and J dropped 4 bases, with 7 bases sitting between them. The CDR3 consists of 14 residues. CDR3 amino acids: CASSEATPYNEQFF. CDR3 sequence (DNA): TGTGCCAGCAGTGAAGCGACGCCTTACAATGAGCAGTTCTTC.

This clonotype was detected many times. CDR3 region: CASRTYRGQNTGELFF. The CDR3 DNA reads TGTGCCAGCAGGACTTACAGGGGCCAGAACACCGGGGAGCTGTTTTTT. The V call is TRBV28, the J call TRBJ2-2, with 7 positions matching TRBD1. The CDR3 spans 16 residues. Trimming removed 6 bases from V and 1 base from J; junction bases left unmatched: 8. CDR1 MDHEN and CDR2 SYDVKM come from the germline V gene.

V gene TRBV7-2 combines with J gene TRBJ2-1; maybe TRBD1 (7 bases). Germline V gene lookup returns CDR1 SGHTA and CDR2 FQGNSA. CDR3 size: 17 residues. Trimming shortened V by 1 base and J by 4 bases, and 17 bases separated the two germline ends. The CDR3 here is CASSLVAAGQIYNEQFF. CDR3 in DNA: TGTGCCAGCAGCTTAGTAGCCGCGGGACAGATTTACAATGAGCAGTTCTTC.

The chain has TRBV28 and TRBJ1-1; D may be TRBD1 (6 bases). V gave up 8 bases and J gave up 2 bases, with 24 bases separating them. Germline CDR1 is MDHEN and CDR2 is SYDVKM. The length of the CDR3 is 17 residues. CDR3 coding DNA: TGTGCCAGCTCCCGTTTAGTCGGGGGCTGGAGAAACACTGAAGCTTTCTTT. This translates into CASSRLVGGWRNTEAFF. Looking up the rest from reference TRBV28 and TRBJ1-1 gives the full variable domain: DVKVTQSSRYLVKRTGEKVFLECVQDMDHENMFWYRQDPGLGLRLIYFSYDVKMKEKGDIPEGYSVSREKKERFSLILESASTNQTSMYLCASSRLVGGWRNTEAFFGQGTRLTVV.

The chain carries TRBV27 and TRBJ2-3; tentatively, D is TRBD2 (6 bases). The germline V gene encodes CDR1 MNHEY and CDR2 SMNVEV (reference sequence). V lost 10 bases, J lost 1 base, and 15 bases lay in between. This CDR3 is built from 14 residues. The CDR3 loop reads CATKWRDGTDTQYF. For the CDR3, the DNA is TGTGCCACCAAGTGGCGGGATGGCACAGATACGCAGTATTTT.

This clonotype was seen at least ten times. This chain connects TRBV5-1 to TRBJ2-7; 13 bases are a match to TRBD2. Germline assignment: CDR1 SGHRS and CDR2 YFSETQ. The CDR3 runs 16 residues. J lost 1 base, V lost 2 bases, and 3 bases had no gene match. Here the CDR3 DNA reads TGCGCCAGCAGCTTCGGGACTAGCGGGAAGTCCTACGAGCAGTACTTC. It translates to CASSFGTSGKSYEQYF.

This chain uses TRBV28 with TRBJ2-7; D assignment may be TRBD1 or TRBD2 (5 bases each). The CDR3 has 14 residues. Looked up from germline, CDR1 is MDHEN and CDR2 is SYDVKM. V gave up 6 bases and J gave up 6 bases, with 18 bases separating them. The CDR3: CASSLGDRIVEQYF. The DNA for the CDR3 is TGTGCCAGCAGCCTGGGGGACCGCATTGTCGAGCAGTACTTC.

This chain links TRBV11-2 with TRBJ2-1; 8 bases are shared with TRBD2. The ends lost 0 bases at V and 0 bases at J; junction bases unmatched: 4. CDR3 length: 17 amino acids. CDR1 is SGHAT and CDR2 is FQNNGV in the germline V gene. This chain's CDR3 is CASSLDYAGGSYNEQFF. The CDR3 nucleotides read TGTGCCAGCAGCTTAGATTACGCGGGGGGCTCCTACAATGAGCAGTTCTTC.

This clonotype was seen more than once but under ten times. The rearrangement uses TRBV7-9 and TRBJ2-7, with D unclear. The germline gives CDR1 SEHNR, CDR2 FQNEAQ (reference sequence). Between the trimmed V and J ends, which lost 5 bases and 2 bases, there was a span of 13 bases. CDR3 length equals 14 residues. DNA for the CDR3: TGTGCCAGCAGCCCTGAAGACACCACCTACGAGCAGTACTTC. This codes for CASSPEDTTYEQYF. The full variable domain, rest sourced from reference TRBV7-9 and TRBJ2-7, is DTGVSQNPRHKITKRGQNVTFRCDPISEHNRLYWYRQTLGQGPEFLTYFQNEAQLEKSRLLSDRFSAERPKGSFSTLEIQRTEQGDSAMYLCASSPEDTTYEQYFGPGTRLTVT.

The CDR3, as DNA: TGCGCCAGCAGTCCGGGGATTTCCAACAATGAGCAGTTCTTC. This sequence encodes CASSPGISNNEQFF. The gene calls are TRBV5-1 and TRBJ2-1; a possible D gene is TRBD2 (5 bases). Germline assignment: CDR1 SGHRS and CDR2 YFSETQ. With 5 bases removed from V and 5 bases from J, the gap between germline ends came to 14 bases. This CDR3 is built from 14 residues.

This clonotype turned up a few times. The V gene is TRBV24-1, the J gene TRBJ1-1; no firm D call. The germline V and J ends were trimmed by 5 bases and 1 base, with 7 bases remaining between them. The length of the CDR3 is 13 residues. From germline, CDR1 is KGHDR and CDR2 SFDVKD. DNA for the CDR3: TGTGCCACCAGTGTGGAGGGGAACACTGAAGCTTTCTTT. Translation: CATSVEGNTEAFF.

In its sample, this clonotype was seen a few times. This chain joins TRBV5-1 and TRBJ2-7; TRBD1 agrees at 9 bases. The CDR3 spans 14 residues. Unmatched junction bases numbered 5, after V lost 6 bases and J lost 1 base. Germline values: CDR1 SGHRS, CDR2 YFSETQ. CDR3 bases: TGCGCCAGCACAAAGGGGACAGGGTCCTACGAGCAGTACTTC. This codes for CASTKGTGSYEQYF.

CDR3 in amino acids: CASSFLGRGAQETQYF. In DNA form, the CDR3 reads TGTGCCAGCAGTTTCTTAGGCAGGGGGGCCCAAGAGACCCAGTACTTC. V usage is TRBV28 and J usage is TRBJ2-5; a possible D gene is TRBD1 (7 bases). Trimming pared 3 bases from V and 1 base from J, leaving 15 bases between. Looked up from germline, CDR1 is MDHEN and CDR2 is SYDVKM. The CDR3 runs 16 residues.

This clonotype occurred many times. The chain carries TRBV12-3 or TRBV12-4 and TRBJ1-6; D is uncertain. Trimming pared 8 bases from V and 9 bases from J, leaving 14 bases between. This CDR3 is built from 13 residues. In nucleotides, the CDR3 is TGTGCCAGCCAGAATTCTGGAATTTCACCCCTCCACTTT. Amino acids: CASQNSGISPLHF.

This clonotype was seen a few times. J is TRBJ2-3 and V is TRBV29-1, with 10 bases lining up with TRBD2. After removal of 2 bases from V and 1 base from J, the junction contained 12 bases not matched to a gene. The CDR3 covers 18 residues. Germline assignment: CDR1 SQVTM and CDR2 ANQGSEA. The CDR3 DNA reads TGCAGCGTTGAATCGGTGGCTAGCGGGAGTGTGGGCACAGATACGCAGTATTTT. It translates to CSVESVASGSVGTDTQYF.

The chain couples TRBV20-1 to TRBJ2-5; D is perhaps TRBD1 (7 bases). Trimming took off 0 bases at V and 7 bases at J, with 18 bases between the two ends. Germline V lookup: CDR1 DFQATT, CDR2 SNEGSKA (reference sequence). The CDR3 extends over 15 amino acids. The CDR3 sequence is CSARDGSAGGLTQYF. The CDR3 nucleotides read TGCAGTGCTAGAGATGGGTCAGCAGGGGGGCTGACCCAGTACTTC.

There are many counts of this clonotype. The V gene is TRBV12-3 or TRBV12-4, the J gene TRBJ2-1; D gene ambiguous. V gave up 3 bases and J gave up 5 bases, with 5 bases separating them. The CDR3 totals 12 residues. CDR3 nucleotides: TGTGCCAGCAGTTTTTACAACAATGAGCAGTTCTTC. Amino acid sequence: CASSFYNNEQFF.

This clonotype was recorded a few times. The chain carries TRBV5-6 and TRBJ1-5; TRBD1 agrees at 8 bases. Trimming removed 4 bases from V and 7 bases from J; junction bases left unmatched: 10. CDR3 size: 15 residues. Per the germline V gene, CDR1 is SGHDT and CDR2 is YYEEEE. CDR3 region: CASSLRLTGEQPQHF. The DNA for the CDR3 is TGTGCCAGCAGCCTTAGATTGACAGGGGAACAGCCCCAGCATTTT.

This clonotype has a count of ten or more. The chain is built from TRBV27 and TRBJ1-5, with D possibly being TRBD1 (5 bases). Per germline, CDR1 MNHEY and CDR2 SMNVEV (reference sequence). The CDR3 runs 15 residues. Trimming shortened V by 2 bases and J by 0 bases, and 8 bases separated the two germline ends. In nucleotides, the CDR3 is TGTGCCAGCAGTTTAGAGGGGCTTAGCAATCAGCCCCAGCATTTT. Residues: CASSLEGLSNQPQHF.

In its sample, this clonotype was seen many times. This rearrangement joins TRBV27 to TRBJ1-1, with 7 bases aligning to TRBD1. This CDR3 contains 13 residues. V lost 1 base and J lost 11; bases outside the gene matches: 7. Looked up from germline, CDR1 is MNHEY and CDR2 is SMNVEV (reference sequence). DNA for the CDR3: TGTGCCAGCAGTTTATATAGGGGGCCAGAGGCTTTCTTT. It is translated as CASSLYRGPEAFF.

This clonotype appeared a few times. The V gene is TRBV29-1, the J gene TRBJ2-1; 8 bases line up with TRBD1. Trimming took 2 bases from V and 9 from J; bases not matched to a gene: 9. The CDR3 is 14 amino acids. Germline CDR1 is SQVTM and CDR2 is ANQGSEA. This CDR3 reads CSVEIGQGAFEQFF. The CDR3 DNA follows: TGCAGCGTTGAAATTGGGCAGGGGGCTTTTGAGCAGTTCTTC.

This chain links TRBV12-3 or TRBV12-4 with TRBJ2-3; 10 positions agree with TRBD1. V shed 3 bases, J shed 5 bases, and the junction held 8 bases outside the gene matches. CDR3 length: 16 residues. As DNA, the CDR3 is TGTGCCAGCAGTTTGATGGACAGGGGGTTTGGAGATACGCAGTATTTT. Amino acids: CASSLMDRGFGDTQYF.

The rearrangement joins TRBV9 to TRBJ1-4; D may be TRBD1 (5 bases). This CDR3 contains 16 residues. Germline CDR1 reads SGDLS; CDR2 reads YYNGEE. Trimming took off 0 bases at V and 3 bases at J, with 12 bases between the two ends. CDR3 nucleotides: TGTGCCAGCAGCGTAGGTCGGGGGTCAGCTAATGAAAAACTGTTTTTT. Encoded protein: CASSVGRGSANEKLFF.

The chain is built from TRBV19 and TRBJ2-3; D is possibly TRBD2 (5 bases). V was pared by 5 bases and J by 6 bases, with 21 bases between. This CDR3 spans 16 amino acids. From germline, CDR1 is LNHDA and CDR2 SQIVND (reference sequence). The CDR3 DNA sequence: TGTGCCAGTAGTTCCCAAGGACTGGGGAACTGGGATACGCAGTATTTT. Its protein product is CASSSQGLGNWDTQYF.